One sample yielded the 27 T cell receptor beta chains listed below, sequenced in a study of cytomegalovirus exposure and HLA in healthy donors. The PCR ran on 60 Vbeta and 13 Jbeta primers. Measured with immunoSEQ multiplex PCR; TCRdb has only the in-frame clones, and not every one. The table includes almost 95,000 clones, over 65% detected once. The sample was PBMCs. The receptors were gathered from a man under 40 in good health and CMV-seronegative.

The chain has TRBV10-1 and TRBJ2-7, with D perhaps TRBD1 (5 bases). The CDR3 extends over 12 amino acids. The germline V gene has CDR1 WNHNN and CDR2 SYGVQD (reference sequence). V was cut by 2 bases and J by 6 bases, with 8 bases left in between. CDR3: CASSETGGEQYF. The CDR3 DNA reads TGCGCCAGCAGTGAGACAGGCGGCGAGCAGTACTTC.

V usage is TRBV9 and J usage is TRBJ1-1; D may be TRBD1 (6 bases). The V end lost 3 bases, the J end lost 1 base, and 10 bases lay between the germline ends. Per the germline V gene, CDR1 is SGDLS and CDR2 is YYNGEE. This CDR3 has 14 residues. In DNA form, the CDR3 reads TGTGCCAGCAGCGCACAGGGTGAGAACACTGAAGCTTTCTTT. Translation: CASSAQGENTEAFF.

This chain links TRBV18 with TRBJ1-2; TRBD1 might be the D (5 bases). Trimming removed 2 bases from V and 2 bases from J, with 12 bases in between. This CDR3 region has 15 residues. Germline CDR1 is KGHSH and CDR2 is LQKENI. CDR3 sequence (DNA): TGTGCCAGCTCACCAGTAGCGCGGGGGAACTATGGCTACACCTTC. Residues: CASSPVARGNYGYTF. Using reference TRBV18 and TRBJ1-2 for the parts outside the CDR3, the full variable domain is NAGVMQNPRHLVRRRGQEARLRCSPMKGHSHVYWYRQLPEEGLKFMVYLQKENIIDESGMPKERFSAEFPKEGPSILRIQQVVRGDSAAYFCASSPVARGNYGYTFGSGTRLTVV.

The rearrangement joins TRBV12-5 to TRBJ2-5, with 12 bases that match TRBD2. In germline, CDR1 is LGHNT, CDR2 FRNRAP. This CDR3 region has 14 residues. V lost 6 bases to trimming and J lost 6 bases; unmatched junction nucleotides: 5. In DNA form, the CDR3 reads TGTGCTAGTGGGACTAGCGGGGGCGGGAAGACCCAGTACTTC. Residues: CASGTSGGGKTQYF. Using reference TRBV12-5 and TRBJ2-5 for the parts outside the CDR3, the full variable domain is DARVTQTPRHKVTEMGQEVTMRCQPILGHNTVFWYRQTMMQGLELLAYFRNRAPLDDSGMPKDRFSAEMPDATLATLKIQPSEPRDSAVYFCASGTSGGGKTQYFGPGTRLLVL.

The rearrangement joins TRBV5-4 to TRBJ2-5; 13 nucleotides match TRBD2. This CDR3 is 17 amino acids long. CDR1 SGHNT and CDR2 YYREEE come from the germline V gene (reference sequence). The V segment lost 0 bases and the J segment 4 bases; nucleotides outside the gene matches: 6. The CDR3: CASSLAVGLAGVETQYF. CDR3 DNA: TGTGCCAGCAGCTTGGCCGTCGGACTAGCGGGAGTAGAGACCCAGTACTTC.

This rearrangement joins TRBV6-4 to TRBJ1-2, with no clear D. The CDR3 is 12 residues long. Germline values: CDR1 MRHNA, CDR2 SNTAGT. The germline V and J ends were trimmed by 8 bases and 7 bases, with 14 bases remaining between them. The CDR3: CASPTRLCGYTF. The CDR3 DNA sequence: TGTGCCAGCCCAACCAGGTTGTGTGGCTACACCTTC.

This clone was seen a handful of times. The chain is built from TRBV18 and TRBJ1-2; the D gene is possibly TRBD1 (5 bases). The CDR3 loop spans 17 amino acids. The V end was cut by 3 bases, the J end by 7 bases, with 24 bases between. Germline V lookup: CDR1 KGHSH, CDR2 LQKENI. In nucleotides, the CDR3 is TGTGCCAGCTCACCCGATGGCGCAGGGAAAGGGTATAGTGGCTACACCTTC. It is translated as CASSPDGAGKGYSGYTF.

V and J are TRBV4-2 and TRBJ1-5; no firm D call. The CDR3 totals 12 residues. V was cut by 0 bases and J by 7 bases, with 4 bases left in between. The V gene's germline CDR1 is LGHNA and CDR2 YNFKEQ. DNA for the CDR3: TGTGCCAGCAGCCAAGACGGGCAGCCCCAGCATTTT. It translates to CASSQDGQPQHF.

This clone was observed a handful of times. The chain carries TRBV5-1 and TRBJ2-7, with TRBD1 identical over 9 bases. The CDR3 extends over 14 amino acids. V shed 3 bases, J shed 7 bases, and the junction held 8 bases outside the gene matches. Looked up from germline, CDR1 is SGHRS and CDR2 is YFSETQ. The CDR3 DNA sequence: TGCGCCAGCAGCTCACTGACAGGGGGAGGGGAGCAGTACTTC. It yields the protein CASSSLTGGGEQYF.

V usage is TRBV7-9 and J usage is TRBJ1-1, with D uncertain. V lost 5 bases and J 0 bases, leaving 13 bases between the germline ends. Germline CDR1 SEHNR, CDR2 FQNEAQ (reference sequence). The CDR3 totals 15 residues. The CDR3 bases are TGTGCCAGCAGCCCTAAGCAGGTGATGAACACTGAAGCTTTCTTT. Residues: CASSPKQVMNTEAFF.

This clone has only a few counts. This rearrangement joins TRBV27 to TRBJ2-7; 9 bases agree with TRBD1. Germline CDR1 reads MNHEY; CDR2 reads SMNVEV (reference sequence). The J segment lost 1 base and the V segment lost 4 bases, leaving 5 bases of the junction unmatched. The CDR3 is 15 residues long. CDR3 coding DNA: TGTGCCAGCAGTTACTCGGACAGGGGATCCTACGAGCAGTACTTC. This gives the protein CASSYSDRGSYEQYF.

The chain combines TRBV19 with TRBJ2-2, with 7 bases identical to TRBD1. After removal of 5 bases from V and 6 bases from J, the junction contained 6 bases not matched to a gene. Germline values: CDR1 LNHDA, CDR2 SQIVND (reference sequence). This CDR3 comprises 14 residues. This chain's CDR3 is CASSADRAPGELFF. CDR3 nucleotides: TGTGCCAGTAGTGCCGACAGGGCCCCCGGGGAGCTGTTTTTT.

The chain carries TRBV7-9 and TRBJ2-2; D is possibly TRBD2 (5 bases). Germline lookup yields CDR1 SEHNR and CDR2 FQNEAQ (reference sequence). The V end was cut by 2 bases, the J end by 4 bases, with 5 bases between. The CDR3 is 13 residues long. The CDR3 DNA sequence: TGTGCCAGCAGCTTACTAGCCACCGGGGAGCTGTTTTTT. This encodes CASSLLATGELFF.

The rearrangement uses TRBV5-1 and TRBJ2-4; TRBD1 agrees at 12 bases. Germline V lookup: CDR1 SGHRS, CDR2 YFSETQ. The V and J ends lost 6 bases and 7 bases, in that order; junction bases with no gene match: 8. The CDR3 spans 15 residues. The CDR3 sequence is CASTLTGTGGNIQYF. The CDR3 DNA follows: TGCGCCAGCACCCTAACCGGGACAGGGGGCAACATTCAGTACTTC.

This chain joins TRBV7-3 and TRBJ2-3; D is uncertain. Trimming stripped 6 bases from V and 2 bases from J, with 6 bases between. Germline V gene data show CDR1 as SGHTA and CDR2 as FQGTGA. This CDR3 region has 12 residues. The CDR3 is CASRADTDTQYF. CDR3 bases: TGTGCCAGCAGGGCTGACACAGATACGCAGTATTTT.

V is TRBV21-1 and J is TRBJ1-6; TRBD1, the D gene given by the table, was not confirmed from the DNA. TRBV21-1 is annotated as a pseudogene. The CDR3 consists of 21 residues. The CDR3 DNA follows: TGTGCCAGCATCAACTTCACCCGAACCCAGAAATACAGGGCCTATAATTCACCCCTCCACTTT. This sequence encodes CASINFTRTQKYRAYNSPLHF.

The chain is built from TRBV2 and TRBJ2-2; 7 nucleotides agree with TRBD1. With V trimmed by 6 bases and J by 1 base, 8 bases remained unmatched. The CDR3 contains 16 residues. Germline lookup yields CDR1 SNHLY and CDR2 FYNNEI. The CDR3 protein is CASRMDRWMNTGELFF. DNA of the CDR3: TGTGCCAGCAGGATGGACAGGTGGATGAACACCGGGGAGCTGTTTTTT.

CDR3 nucleotides: TGTGCCAGCAGCTCTGGGGCACAGCGATCCTACAATGAGCAGTTCTTC. This translates into CASSSGAQRSYNEQFF. The chain joins TRBV5-4 to TRBJ2-1; TRBD1 is a possible D gene (5 bases). Germline lookup yields CDR1 SGHNT and CDR2 YYREEE (reference sequence). The V end lost 3 bases, the J end lost 1 base, and 14 bases lay between the germline ends. The CDR3 is 16 residues long.

This chain connects TRBV4-3 to TRBJ1-4, with 7 bases identical to TRBD1. The CDR3 has 15 amino acids. V lost 0 bases and J lost 8; bases outside the gene matches: 6. Germline V gene sequence: CDR1 LGHNA, CDR2 YSLEER. The CDR3 sequence is CASSQEGGRGEKLFF. The CDR3 DNA is TGCGCCAGCAGCCAAGAAGGGGGCAGGGGCGAAAAACTGTTTTTT.

This clone was seen only once. This chain connects TRBV7-6 to TRBJ2-5; D remains ambiguous. Near its end, the DNA agrees better with TRBJ2-7, so the J call may be wrong. Germline CDR1 is SGHVS and CDR2 is FNYEAQ. The CDR3 length is 12 residues. The CDR3: CASSLDEYEQYF. CDR3 in DNA: TGTGCCAGCAGCTTAGACGAATACGAGCAGTACTTC.

The chain has TRBV19 and TRBJ2-1; 8 nucleotides match TRBD2. In germline, CDR1 is LNHDA, CDR2 SQIVND (reference sequence). V shed 3 bases, J shed 1 base, and the junction held 2 bases outside the gene matches. The length of the CDR3 is 15 residues. CDR3: CASSISGGSYNEQFF. In nucleotides, the CDR3 is TGTGCCAGTAGTATCTCGGGGGGGTCCTACAATGAGCAGTTCTTC.

V usage is TRBV6-1 and J usage is TRBJ2-3, with 9 bases matching TRBD1. Germline trimming cut 1 base from V and 3 bases from J; bases unmatched to any gene: 5. Germline CDR1 MNHNS, CDR2 SASEGT. This CDR3 is built from 16 residues. CDR3 coding DNA: TGTGCCAGCAGTGAAGTAGGGGGACAGGGTACAGATACGCAGTATTTT. It translates to CASSEVGGQGTDTQYF.

V usage is TRBV5-1 and J usage is TRBJ2-7; 7 nucleotides match TRBD2. Germline CDR1 and CDR2: SGHRS and YFSETQ. CDR3 length: 15 amino acids. Germline trimming cut 4 bases from V and 2 bases from J; bases unmatched to any gene: 9. As DNA, the CDR3 is TGCGCCAGCAGCGATGGCGGGGGAGGCCCCTACGAGCAGTACTTC. Residues: CASSDGGGGPYEQYF.

This clone was detected a few times. The V and J genes are TRBV7-9 and TRBJ1-2; maybe TRBD1 (6 bases). V was pared by 6 bases and J by 7 bases, with 18 bases between. In germline, CDR1 is SEHNR, CDR2 FQNEAQ (reference sequence). The CDR3 contains 14 residues. The CDR3 is CASRGSGRGFGYTF. CDR3 sequence (DNA): TGTGCCAGCAGGGGTTCGGGCAGGGGCTTTGGCTACACCTTC.

The chain couples TRBV7-3 to TRBJ1-2; maybe TRBD1 (5 bases). The CDR3 loop spans 17 amino acids. The V end was cut by 0 bases, the J end by 4 bases, with 18 bases between. Germline-derived CDR1 and CDR2 are SGHTA and FQGTGA. The CDR3 loop is CASSLTRTIGAIYGYTF. The CDR3 nucleotides are TGTGCCAGCAGCTTAACCCGAACGATAGGGGCAATCTATGGCTACACCTTC.

In this sample, this clone turned up once. The chain combines TRBV7-4 with TRBJ1-1, with D perhaps TRBD1 (5 bases). The V gene's germline CDR1 is SGHVT and CDR2 SQSDAQ. The V gene lost 2 bases and the J gene lost 5 bases, with 18 bases spanning the gap. The CDR3 has 16 amino acids. CDR3 nucleotide sequence: TGTGCCAGCAGCTTAAATTGCACGGGGGAAGGAACTGAAGCTTTCTTT. It translates to CASSLNCTGEGTEAFF. The variable domain in full, completed from reference TRBV7-4 and TRBJ1-1, reads GAGVSQSPRYKVAKRGRDVALRCDSISGHVTLYWYRQTLGQGSEVLTYSQSDAQRDKSGRPSGRFSAERPERSVSTLKIQRTEQGDSAVYLCASSLNCTGEGTEAFFGQGTRLTVV.

This clone was observed a handful of times. The chain has TRBV7-2 and TRBJ2-3; 7 bases line up with TRBD1. The CDR3 totals 14 residues. Germline V CDR1 and CDR2: SGHTA, FQGNSA. J gave up 6 bases and V 6 bases, and 9 bases lay outside the gene matches. The CDR3 DNA reads TGTGCCAGCAGGTCGACAGGGACAACCGATACGCAGTATTTT. Protein: CASRSTGTTDTQYF.